This note documents a single TCR beta chain sequence. The CDR3 consists of 11 residues. Between the trimmed V and J ends, which lost 5 bases and 7 bases, there was a span of 10 bases. CDR1 and CDR2 from the germline V gene are SGHKS and YYEKEE (reference sequence). The data are from a study of CD8+CD57+ T cells in acquired aplastic anemia. About the research overall: CD4+ cell libraries from healthy donors averaged about 10.8 million reads.

Using genomic DNA as the template, TCR beta VDJ and CDR3 profiling was carried out. TCRdb called the reads again in MiXCR, with one record for every CDR3 protein. The sample contains hundreds of thousands of distinct CDR3 sequences, roughly 68% of which appear only once. The sequenced material came from sorted CD4+, CD8+, or CD8+CD57+ T cells (not recorded which) from PBMCs. This clonotype originated in a human donor in good health, serving as a control. The gene calls are TRBV5-5 and TRBJ2-7; tentatively, D is TRBD1 (5 bases). CDR3 nucleotides: TGTGCCAGCAGTCAAAGGACAGAGCAGTACTTC. Amino acids: CASSQRTEQYF. Complete variable domain (other parts from reference TRBV5-5 and TRBJ2-7): DAGVTQSPTHLIKTRGQQVTLRCSPISGHKSVSWYQQVLGQGPQFIFQYYEKEERGRGNFPDRFSARQFPNYSSELNVNALLLGDSALYLCASSQRTEQYFGPGTRLTVT.